Below are 4 T cell receptor beta chains sequenced from a single sample in a study of T-cell reconstitution after alpha-beta-depleted transplantation in children (dated by TCRdb to the mid-2010s). The library relied on PCR. Reads for this sample came from an Illumina HiSeq 2500. Molecular barcoding was employed in the preparation of TCR libraries, with unique molecular identifiers being used to normalize TCRbeta repertoire quantification. Using fastp trimming at Q25 and MiXCR clonotype assembly, TCRdb reanalyzed the public sequencing data and kept in-frame beta chains. A single entry per CDR3 protein holds the most common genes and DNA from its merged rows. This sample comprises about 980,000 distinct CDR3 sequences, under 30% of them detected only once. About 28% of the sample is taken by the ten largest. This sample's treatment or condition label indicates: allogeneic hematopoietic cell transplantation with graft depleted of TCRalphabeta T cells and CD19 B cells.

The input for sequencing was PBMCs, mostly from graft donor cells, taken 360 days after TCRalphabeta/CD19-depleted stem cell transplant. The receptors shown here come from a boy under two years old who had a stem cell transplant for SCID, so the T cells may come from the graft donor.

The genes are TRBV7-8 and TRBJ2-7; 8 nucleotides align to TRBD1. V was pared by 1 base and J by 7 bases, with 9 bases of the junction left unmatched. The germline CDR1 and CDR2 sequences are SGHVS and FQNEAQ. This CDR3 has 15 residues. The CDR3 protein is CASSLVARDRYEQYF. The CDR3 DNA follows: TGTGCCAGCAGCTTAGTCGCCCGGGACAGGTATGAGCAGTACTTC.

This chain connects TRBV5-1 to TRBJ2-5; 10 bases are shared with TRBD2. Germline lookup yields CDR1 SGHRS and CDR2 YFSETQ. V trimming: 0 bases; J trimming: 0 bases; junction bases outside the gene matches: 11. This CDR3 is built from 19 residues. The DNA for the CDR3 is TGCGCCAGCAGCTTGGCCATAGCGGGGGGCCGAAAGAACCAAGAGACCCAGTACTTC. Its protein is CASSLAIAGGRKNQETQYF.

In its sample, this clonotype was seen a few times. The chain uses TRBV15 and TRBJ2-7; no firm D call. Germline-derived CDR1 and CDR2 are LNHNV and YYDKDF (reference sequence). The V end was cut by 0 bases, the J end by 4 bases, with 10 bases between. This CDR3 is built from 14 residues. CDR3 bases: TGTGCCACCAGCAGAGATTTAGGCCTTTACGAGCAGTACTTC. Amino acid sequence: CATSRDLGLYEQYF.

This clonotype was picked up a small number of times. The V and J genes are TRBV12-3 or TRBV12-4 and TRBJ2-1; 8 bases are a match to TRBD2. The V segment lost 4 bases and the J segment 6 bases; nucleotides outside the gene matches: 5. CDR3 length equals 14 residues. CDR3 nucleotide sequence: TGTGCCAGCAGTTGGGGGACTAGAGGCAATGAGCAGTTCTTC. It translates to CASSWGTRGNEQFF.